One sample yielded the 18 T cell receptor beta chains listed below, sequenced in a study of T cell changes during pregnancy in multiple sclerosis. Produced via immunoSEQ multiplex PCR; TCRdb's table is partial and in-frame only. This sample carries approximately 40,000 clones, about 87% of them seen once, and the ten largest clones take around 1%. Sequencing used CD4+ T cells from peripheral blood mononuclear cells, obtained in the second trimester of pregnancy. Receptors originate from a female donor with multiple sclerosis, enrolled in a pregnancy study.

The chain carries TRBV4-1 and TRBJ2-5; 15 bases are shared with TRBD2. Germline V gives CDR1 MGHRA, CDR2 YSYEKL. The junction had 10 bases not matched to a gene; V was cut back by 3 bases and J by 2 bases. The CDR3 is 19 amino acids. CDR3 loop: CASSHRGLAGGPGQETQYF. The CDR3 DNA reads TGCGCCAGCAGCCACCGCGGACTAGCGGGAGGGCCGGGGCAAGAGACCCAGTACTTC.

V gene TRBV5-1 combines with J gene TRBJ2-1; D gene uncertain. The germline V gene encodes CDR1 SGHRS and CDR2 YFSETQ. This CDR3 region has 14 residues. V lost 1 base and J 6 bases, leaving 11 bases between the germline ends. The CDR3, as DNA: TGCGCCAGCAGCTTGAGTCCCCGGGTCAATGAGCAGTTCTTC. Amino acids: CASSLSPRVNEQFF.

The chain has TRBV27 and TRBJ2-1; possibly TRBD1 for D (6 bases). V was shortened by 4 bases and J by 0 bases, with 16 bases between the two germline ends. Per the germline V gene, CDR1 is MNHEY and CDR2 is SMNVEV (reference sequence). The CDR3 loop spans 17 amino acids. CDR3 loop: CASSSSTGTFSYNEQFF. Written as DNA, the CDR3 is TGTGCCAGCAGTTCGTCAACCGGGACATTCTCCTACAATGAGCAGTTCTTC.

V and J are TRBV4-2 and TRBJ2-5; 16 nucleotides match TRBD2. The V and J ends lost 5 bases and 5 bases, in that order; junction bases with no gene match: 11. From germline, CDR1 is LGHNA and CDR2 YNFKEQ. This CDR3 is 18 amino acids long. Written as DNA, the CDR3 is TGTGCCAGCAGCAATACGGGACTAGCGGGAGGGCCATGGGAGACCCAGTACTTC. This gives the protein CASSNTGLAGGPWETQYF.

The V call is TRBV11-2, the J call TRBJ1-4; 7 nucleotides line up with TRBD1. The V gene's germline CDR1 is SGHAT and CDR2 FQNNGV. The CDR3 loop spans 16 amino acids. The ends lost 2 bases at V and 8 bases at J; junction bases unmatched: 11. In DNA form, the CDR3 reads TGTGCCAGCAGCTTATTGTTAGGGGGCGCGGGCGAAAAACTGTTTTTT. Protein: CASSLLLGGAGEKLFF.

The rearrangement joins TRBV5-1 to TRBJ2-7; D may be TRBD2 (6 bases). Looked up from germline, CDR1 is SGHRS and CDR2 is YFSETQ. V dropped 0 bases and J dropped 2 bases, with 12 bases sitting between them. The CDR3 totals 15 residues. CDR3 bases: TGCGCCAGCAGCTTGGAAATAGCGGAGACCTACGAGCAGTACTTC. Its translation is CASSLEIAETYEQYF.

V is TRBV9 and J is TRBJ1-1; no firm D call. This CDR3 has 15 amino acids. The V and J ends lost 4 bases and 7 bases respectively, with 20 bases between them. Looked up from germline, CDR1 is SGDLS and CDR2 is YYNGEE. The CDR3 bases are TGTGCCAGCAGCCCCCAAGGGAGGACCGACTTTGAAGCTTTCTTT. Translated: CASSPQGRTDFEAFF.

The rearrangement uses TRBV20-1 and TRBJ1-1, with D unresolved. The germline V gene has CDR1 DFQATT and CDR2 SNEGSKA (reference sequence). The CDR3 totals 11 residues. Between the trimmed V and J ends, which lost 6 bases and 6 bases, there was a span of 11 bases. CDR3 nucleotide sequence: TGCAGTGCGTACCAGGACTCTGAAGCTTTCTTT. It specifies CSAYQDSEAFF.

The chain links TRBV6-6 to TRBJ2-1; D gene uncertain. V gave up 4 bases and J gave up 5 bases, with 12 bases separating them. Germline V CDR1 and CDR2: MNHNY, SVGAGI (reference sequence). This CDR3 comprises 14 residues. The CDR3 loop reads CASSFDMAHNEQFF. In DNA, the CDR3 is TGTGCCAGCAGTTTCGACATGGCTCACAATGAGCAGTTCTTC.

The DNA for the CDR3 is TGTGCCAGCAGCGAACAGTACGAGCAGTACTTC. Translation gives CASSEQYEQYF. This sequence joins TRBV28 and TRBJ2-7; D ambiguous. Germline V gene sequence: CDR1 MDHEN, CDR2 SYDVKM. This CDR3 has 11 amino acids. The V end was cut by 6 bases, the J end by 4 bases, with 7 bases between. The full variable domain, in which reference TRBV28 and TRBJ2-7 provide the parts outside the CDR3, is DVKVTQSSRYLVKRTGEKVFLECVQDMDHENMFWYRQDPGLGLRLIYFSYDVKMKEKGDIPEGYSVSREKKERFSLILESASTNQTSMYLCASSEQYEQYFGPGTRLTVT.

This chain uses TRBV29-1 with TRBJ2-2; tentatively, D is TRBD1 (5 bases). Germline CDR1 reads SQVTM; CDR2 reads ANQGSEA. The CDR3 is made up of 14 amino acids. The V end lost 4 bases, the J end lost 3 bases, and 12 bases lay between the germline ends. The DNA for the CDR3 is TGCAGCGTTGCGGGCCCCAGGGACACCGGGGAGCTGTTTTTT. The encoded protein is CSVAGPRDTGELFF.

The chain couples TRBV7-2 to TRBJ2-7, with no clear D. The germline CDR1 and CDR2 sequences are SGHTA and FQGNSA. V gave up 0 bases and J gave up 0 bases, with 6 bases separating them. The CDR3 loop spans 14 amino acids. The chain's CDR3 is CASSLAGSSYEQYF. Written as DNA, the CDR3 is TGTGCCAGCAGCTTAGCGGGCAGCTCCTACGAGCAGTACTTC.

This clone is medium-sized. The chain is built from TRBV6-6 and TRBJ2-7; TRBD1 matches 9 bases. With V trimmed by 6 bases and J by 5 bases, 11 bases remained unmatched. Looked up from germline, CDR1 is MNHNY and CDR2 is SVGAGI (reference sequence). The CDR3 covers 15 residues. In DNA, the CDR3 is TGTGCCAGCAGGGGAGGGACAGGGAACGACGACGAGCAGTACTTC. It codes for CASRGGTGNDDEQYF.

V and J are TRBV7-9 and TRBJ1-1, with TRBD1 as a possible D gene (5 bases). V lost 3 bases and J lost 4, with 6 bases in between. The CDR3 loop spans 12 amino acids. Germline V gene lookup returns CDR1 SEHNR and CDR2 FQNEAQ (reference sequence). The chain's CDR3 is CASSLDITEAFF. DNA of the CDR3: TGTGCCAGCAGCTTGGACATCACTGAAGCTTTCTTT. Full variable domain (missing parts from reference TRBV7-9 and TRBJ1-1): DTGVSQNPRHKITKRGQNVTFRCDPISEHNRLYWYRQTLGQGPEFLTYFQNEAQLEKSRLLSDRFSAERPKGSFSTLEIQRTEQGDSAMYLCASSLDITEAFFGQGTRLTVV.

This clone was observed a single time. The chain combines TRBV19 with TRBJ2-5, with D perhaps TRBD1 (5 bases). V was trimmed by 5 bases and J by 5 bases, leaving 18 bases between them. Germline CDR1 reads LNHDA; CDR2 reads SQIVND (reference sequence). This CDR3 is built from 15 residues. The CDR3 DNA follows: TGTGCCAGTAGTGGGGCCGTGGGCCCCGGGGAGACCCAGTACTTC. As protein: CASSGAVGPGETQYF.

CDR3 sequence reads: CASSFSAAQETQYF. The CDR3 DNA follows: TGTGCCAGCAGTTTCTCAGCGGCCCAAGAGACCCAGTACTTC. V usage is TRBV28 and J usage is TRBJ2-5; D might be TRBD2 (5 bases). There are 14 residues in the CDR3. Germline CDR1 reads MDHEN; CDR2 reads SYDVKM. V gave up 3 bases and J gave up 1 base, with 9 bases separating them.

The chain carries TRBV7-2 and TRBJ2-7, with TRBD1 identical over 12 bases. The germline V gene has CDR1 SGHTA and CDR2 FQGNSA. V lost 5 bases and J lost 5; bases outside the gene matches: 13. The CDR3 runs 17 residues. CDR3 nucleotide sequence: TGTGCCAGCAGCCCCAACCCACCGGGACAGGGGGCTAACGAGCAGTACTTC. Its protein is CASSPNPPGQGANEQYF. Supplemented by reference TRBV7-2 and TRBJ2-7, the full variable domain reads GAGVSQSPSNKVTEKGKDVELRCDPISGHTALYWYRQSLGQGLEFLIYFQGNSAPDKSGLPSDRFSAERTGGSVSTLTIQRTQQEDSAVYLCASSPNPPGQGANEQYFGPGTRLTVT.

The rearrangement joins TRBV6-5 to TRBJ2-3; 9 nucleotides agree with TRBD2. The CDR3 has 15 amino acids. V lost 6 bases to trimming and J lost 0 bases; unmatched junction nucleotides: 4. Germline CDR1 MNHEY, CDR2 SVGAGI. CDR3 sequence: CASSQTSGSTDTQYF. The CDR3 coding sequence is TGTGCCAGCAGCCAGACTAGCGGCAGCACAGATACGCAGTATTTT.